The present T cell receptor beta chain was sequenced within a study of blood T cells in healthy people across ages. The ends were cut back, 3 bases at V and 2 bases at J, with 22 bases in the middle. Germline CDR1 SGDLS, CDR2 YYNGEE. CDR3 length equals 18 residues. Only a few counts were recorded for this clonotype. A second PCR of 7 to 11 cycles used a sample-barcoded 5' primer and a J-beta primer mix. TCRdb called the 5' RACE reads again in MiXCR, with one record for every CDR3 protein. The table records 760,000 or so distinct CDR3 sequences, 20% to 25% of them present only once. These same records also appear under a second study, on T cells of mothers and their children.

The source is a boy aged 5 to 17 in good health. The chain carries TRBV9 and TRBJ2-3, with D perhaps TRBD1 (6 bases). Sequenced input: blood. This CDR3 reads CASSASSPPGHLTDTQYF. In DNA, the CDR3 is TGTGCCAGCAGCGCATCCTCGCCCCCGGGACACCTCACAGATACGCAGTATTTT.